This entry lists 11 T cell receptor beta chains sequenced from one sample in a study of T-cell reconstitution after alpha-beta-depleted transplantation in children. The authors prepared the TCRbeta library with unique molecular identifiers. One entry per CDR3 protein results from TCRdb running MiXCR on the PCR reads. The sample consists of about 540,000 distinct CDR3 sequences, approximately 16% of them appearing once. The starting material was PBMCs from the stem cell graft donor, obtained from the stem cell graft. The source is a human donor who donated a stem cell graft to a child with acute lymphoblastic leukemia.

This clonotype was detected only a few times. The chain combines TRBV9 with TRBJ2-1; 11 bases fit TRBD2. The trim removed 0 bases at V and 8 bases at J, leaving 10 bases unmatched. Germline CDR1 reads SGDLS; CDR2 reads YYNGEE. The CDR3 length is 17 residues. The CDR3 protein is CASSVDRLAGRDHEQFF. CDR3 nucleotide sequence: TGTGCCAGCAGCGTAGACCGACTAGCGGGGAGGGATCATGAGCAGTTCTTC.

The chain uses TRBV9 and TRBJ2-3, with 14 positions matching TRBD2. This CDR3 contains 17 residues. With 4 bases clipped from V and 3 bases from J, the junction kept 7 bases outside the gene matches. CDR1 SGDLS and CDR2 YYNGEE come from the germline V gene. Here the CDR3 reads CASSPTGTSGRTDTQYF. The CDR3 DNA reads TGTGCCAGCAGCCCTACCGGGACTAGCGGGAGAACAGATACGCAGTATTTT.

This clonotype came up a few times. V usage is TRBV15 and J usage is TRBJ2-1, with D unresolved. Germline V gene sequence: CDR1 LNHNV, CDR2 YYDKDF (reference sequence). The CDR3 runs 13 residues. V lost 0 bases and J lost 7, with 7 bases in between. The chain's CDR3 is CATSRDRVNEQFF. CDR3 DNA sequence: TGTGCCACCAGCAGAGATCGGGTTAATGAGCAGTTCTTC.

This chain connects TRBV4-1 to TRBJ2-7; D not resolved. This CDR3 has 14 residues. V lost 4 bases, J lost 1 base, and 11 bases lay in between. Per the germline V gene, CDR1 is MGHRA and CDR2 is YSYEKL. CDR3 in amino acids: CASSPLTYSYEQYF. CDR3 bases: TGCGCCAGCAGCCCCCTGACCTATTCCTACGAGCAGTACTTC.

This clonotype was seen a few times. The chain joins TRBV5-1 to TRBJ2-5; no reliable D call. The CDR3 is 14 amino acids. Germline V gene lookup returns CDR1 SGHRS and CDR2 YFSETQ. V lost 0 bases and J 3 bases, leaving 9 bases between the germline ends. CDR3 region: CASSLGRPEETQYF. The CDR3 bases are TGCGCCAGCAGCTTGGGGCGCCCGGAAGAGACCCAGTACTTC.

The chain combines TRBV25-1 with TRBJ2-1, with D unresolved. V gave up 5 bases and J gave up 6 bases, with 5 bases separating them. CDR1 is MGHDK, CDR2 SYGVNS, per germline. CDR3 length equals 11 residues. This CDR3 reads CASSQPNEQFF. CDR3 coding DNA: TGTGCCAGCAGTCAACCCAATGAGCAGTTCTTC.

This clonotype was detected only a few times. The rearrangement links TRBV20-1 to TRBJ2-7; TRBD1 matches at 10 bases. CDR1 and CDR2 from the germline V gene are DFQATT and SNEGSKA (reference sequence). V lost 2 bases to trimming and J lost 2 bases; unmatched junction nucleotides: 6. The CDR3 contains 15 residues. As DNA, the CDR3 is TGCAGTGCTAGACATGGGGACAGGGGTCCCTACGAGCAGTACTTC. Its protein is CSARHGDRGPYEQYF.

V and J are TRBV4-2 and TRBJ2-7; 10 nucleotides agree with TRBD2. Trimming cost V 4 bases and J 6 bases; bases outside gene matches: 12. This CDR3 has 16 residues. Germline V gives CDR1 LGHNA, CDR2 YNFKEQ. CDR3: CASSPGLSGRATEQYF. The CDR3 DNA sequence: TGTGCCAGCAGCCCAGGTCTGAGCGGGAGGGCAACCGAGCAGTACTTC.

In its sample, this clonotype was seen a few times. CDR3 DNA: TGCGCCAGCAGCCAAGGGGGGGACAGTGAGCAGTTCTTC. Its protein product is CASSQGGDSEQFF. The V gene is TRBV4-1, the J gene TRBJ2-1, with D possibly TRBD1 on 7 matching bases. The germline V and J ends were trimmed by 1 base and 9 bases, with 10 bases remaining between them. Germline loops: CDR1 MGHRA, CDR2 YSYEKL. The CDR3 covers 13 residues.

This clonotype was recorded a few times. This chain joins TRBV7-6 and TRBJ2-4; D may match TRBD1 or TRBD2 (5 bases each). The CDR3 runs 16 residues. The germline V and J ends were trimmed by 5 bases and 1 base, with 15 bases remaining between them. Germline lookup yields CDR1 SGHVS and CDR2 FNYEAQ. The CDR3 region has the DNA TGTGCCAGCAGCCAAGACCTATGGGACGCCAAAAACATTCAGTACTTC. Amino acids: CASSQDLWDAKNIQYF.

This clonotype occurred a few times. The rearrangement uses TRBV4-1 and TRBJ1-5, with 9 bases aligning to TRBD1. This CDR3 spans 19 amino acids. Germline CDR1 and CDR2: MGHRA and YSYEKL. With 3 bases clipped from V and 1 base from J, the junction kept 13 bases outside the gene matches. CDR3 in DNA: TGCGCCAGCAGCCAGGAACCGGGACAGGGACCTGCAAGCAATCAGCCCCAGCATTTT. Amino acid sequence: CASSQEPGQGPASNQPQHF.